One and the same sample provided the 11 T cell receptor beta chains below, sequenced in a study of Graves' ophthalmopathy and Graves' hyperthyroidism. CDR3 regions of TCR beta were amplified from RNA transcripts. After a first-round RT-PCR with HTBI primers, a second-round multiplex PCR was run. TCRdb independently ran MiXCR on the multiplex PCR reads; one entry per CDR3 protein. The sample gives over a million distinct CDR3 sequences, around a third of which show up once; approximately 12% is in the top ten. The sequenced material came from peripheral blood or thyroid tissue (not recorded which). All receptors come from an adult man with Graves' hyperthyroidism.

J is TRBJ1-4 and V is TRBV7-9; no clear D. Trimming left V 0 bases short and J 5 bases short, with 13 bases between. Germline V gene sequence: CDR1 SEHNR, CDR2 FQNEAQ (reference sequence). The CDR3 length is 16 residues. CDR3 in DNA: TGTGCCAGCAGCTTAGCCCTGGGAAAGGAGAATGAAAAACTGTTTTTT. The encoded protein is CASSLALGKENEKLFF.

This clonotype was seen ten or more times. CDR3 DNA sequence: TGTGCCATCAGTGACTTGCGGGGCAACTACGAGCAGTACTTC. Translated, it gives CAISDLRGNYEQYF. V is TRBV10-3 and J is TRBJ2-7, with a weak D call TRBD2 (6 bases). The CDR3 length is 14 residues. V lost 3 bases to trimming and J lost 3 bases, with 12 bases between them. Germline V CDR1 and CDR2: ENHRY, SYGVKD.

Ten or more counts support this clonotype. The chain links TRBV29-1 to TRBJ1-1; D remains unclear. The germline CDR1 and CDR2 sequences are SQVTM and ANQGSEA. V lost 5 bases and J lost 8, with 18 bases in between. This CDR3 comprises 13 residues. CDR3 DNA: TGCAGCGTTACGCTTCGGGCGTCCTGGGAAGCTTTCTTT. It encodes CSVTLRASWEAFF.

CDR3 DNA: TGTGCCACCGAAACGGGACAGTCTAGCTACACCTTC. This gives the protein CATETGQSSYTF. V gene TRBV10-3 combines with J gene TRBJ1-2, with TRBD1 identical over 7 bases. This CDR3 comprises 12 residues. Trimming took 10 bases from V and 9 from J; bases not matched to a gene: 11. Germline values: CDR1 ENHRY, CDR2 SYGVKD.

In this sample, this clonotype turned up once. This chain uses TRBV6-1 with TRBJ2-7; D perhaps matches TRBD1 (6 bases). CDR3 length: 14 residues. Germline CDR1 and CDR2: MNHNS and SASEGT. Trimming took 3 bases from V and 2 from J, leaving 11 bases between them. The CDR3 DNA sequence: TGTGCCAGCAGTGACACAGGGATCACCTACGAGCAGTACTTC. Protein sequence: CASSDTGITYEQYF.

This clonotype was seen ten or more times. V usage is TRBV4-1 and J usage is TRBJ1-2; D is ambiguous. V lost 6 bases and J 3 bases, leaving 17 bases between the germline ends. CDR1 and CDR2 (germline): MGHRA, YSYEKL. This CDR3 comprises 15 residues. The DNA of the CDR3 is TGCGCCAGCAGTCCGTTCGGGGTTGTCGACTATGGCTACACCTTC. This gives the protein CASSPFGVVDYGYTF.

This clonotype was counted at least ten times. The rearrangement uses TRBV10-3 and TRBJ1-2; unclear D gene. The V gene's germline CDR1 is ENHRY and CDR2 SYGVKD. The length of the CDR3 is 13 residues. The germline V and J ends were trimmed by 4 bases and 8 bases, with 14 bases remaining between them. The CDR3 protein is CAISGEGLGGYTF. In nucleotides, the CDR3 is TGTGCCATCAGTGGAGAAGGCCTTGGGGGCTACACCTTC.

The rearrangement joins TRBV24-1 to TRBJ2-7, with 9 bases that match TRBD2. The V segment lost 9 bases and the J segment 5 bases; nucleotides outside the gene matches: 7. Germline V lookup: CDR1 KGHDR, CDR2 SFDVKD. This CDR3 has 13 residues. For the CDR3, the DNA is TGTGCCACCGCTCTAGCGGGGACTCACGAGCAGTACTTC. This sequence encodes CATALAGTHEQYF.

The rearrangement uses TRBV20-1 and TRBJ1-5; the match to TRBD1 covers 10 bases. Trimming took 2 bases from V and 5 from J; bases not matched to a gene: 18. Germline-derived CDR1 and CDR2 are DFQATT and SNEGSKA (reference sequence). This CDR3 has 19 residues. CDR3 sequence reads: CSARKFTTDRGELYQPQHF. The CDR3 nucleotides read TGCAGTGCTAGAAAATTTACTACGGACAGGGGGGAACTTTATCAGCCCCAGCATTTT.

Of note for this clonotype: The germline gene is not matched at one end of the junction; a read error may be the cause. The rearrangement links TRBV7-2 to TRBJ1-1; D unresolved. The CDR3 has 15 residues. Germline V gene lookup returns CDR1 SGHTA and CDR2 FQGNSA. The CDR3 here is CASSPAGVENTEAFF. CDR3 nucleotide sequence: TGCGCCAGCAGCCCAGCCGGGGTGGAGAACACTGAAGCTTTCTTT.

The CDR3 spells CASIDGSGTLETQYF. Here the CDR3 DNA reads TGTGCCAGCATCGATGGTAGCGGGACCTTAGAGACCCAGTACTTC. The V call is TRBV25-1, the J call TRBJ2-5; 8 bases line up with TRBD2. Germline CDR1 reads MGHDK; CDR2 reads SYGVNS. CDR3 length equals 15 residues. The junction had 11 bases not matched to a gene; V was cut back by 7 bases and J by 4 bases.